A single sample is the source of the 32 T cell receptor beta chains below, sequenced in a study of identical twins. TCRdb used MiXCR to reprocess the 5' RACE reads, holding one entry per CDR3 protein. Of about 190,000 distinct CDR3 sequences in the sample, approximately 15% were seen once. These data were also reused for a study on T cells expressing NK-cell markers.

Input material: CD8+ T cells sorted from blood. These receptors originate from a young woman in good health.

This chain links TRBV20-1 with TRBJ2-1; D remains unclear. CDR1 and CDR2 from the germline V gene are DFQATT and SNEGSKA (reference sequence). Trimming shortened V by 5 bases and J by 7 bases, and 15 bases separated the two germline ends. The CDR3 extends over 13 amino acids. This CDR3 reads CSAGPRVDNEQFF. DNA of the CDR3: TGCAGTGCTGGGCCCCGGGTGGATAATGAGCAGTTCTTC.

At least ten counts were recorded for this clonotype. The rearrangement links TRBV9 to TRBJ1-5; D perhaps matches TRBD1 (6 bases). The length of the CDR3 is 14 residues. Trimming left V 4 bases short and J 4 bases short, with 12 bases between. CDR1 and CDR2 (germline): SGDLS, YYNGEE. The CDR3 sequence is CASSPPGDNQPQHF. CDR3 nucleotides: TGTGCCAGCAGCCCCCCAGGGGATAATCAGCCCCAGCATTTT.

This rearrangement joins TRBV3-1 to TRBJ2-1; 8 bases align to TRBD1. The CDR3 is 15 residues long. Trimming cost V 10 bases and J 9 bases; bases outside gene matches: 17. The germline V gene has CDR1 LGHDT and CDR2 YNNKEL (reference sequence). The CDR3 spells CATSQDRGRGGEQFF. CDR3 nucleotide sequence: TGTGCCACCTCCCAAGACAGGGGTCGAGGTGGTGAGCAGTTCTTC.

The chain combines TRBV19 with TRBJ2-3; tentatively, D is TRBD1 (6 bases). This CDR3 spans 16 amino acids. V shed 5 bases and J shed 2 bases, with 17 bases lying between them. Germline loops: CDR1 LNHDA, CDR2 SQIVND (reference sequence). CDR3 sequence: CASSSTPGQITDTQYF. The CDR3 nucleotides read TGTGCCAGTAGTTCGACTCCGGGACAAATCACAGATACGCAGTATTTT.

This clonotype was observed many times. The chain carries TRBV4-3 and TRBJ2-5, with D possibly being TRBD1 (6 bases). Germline assignment: CDR1 LGHNA and CDR2 YSLEER. The CDR3 runs 15 residues. Trimming took 0 bases from V and 2 from J, leaving 10 bases between them. This CDR3 is CASSQERGGQETQYF. The CDR3 DNA is TGCGCCAGCAGCCAAGAGAGAGGGGGTCAAGAGACCCAGTACTTC.

This clonotype was seen a few times. CDR3 nucleotide sequence: TGTGCCTGGAGTGGGCTAGCCGGAGACTTCAATGAGCAGTTCTTC. This gives the protein CAWSGLAGDFNEQFF. This sequence joins TRBV30 and TRBJ2-1; maybe TRBD2 (5 bases). Deletions cut 1 base from V and 6 bases from J, with 16 bases between. Germline V lookup: CDR1 GTSNPN, CDR2 SVGIG (reference sequence). The CDR3 consists of 15 residues.

CDR3 sequence: CSAGGQGFRRGNEQFF. In DNA, the CDR3 is TGCAGTGCGGGAGGACAGGGTTTTCGGCGGGGCAATGAGCAGTTCTTC. The rearrangement links TRBV20-1 to TRBJ2-1, with 8 bases identical to TRBD1. This CDR3 is 16 amino acids long. V was pared by 6 bases and J by 6 bases, with 16 bases of the junction left unmatched. The germline V gene has CDR1 DFQATT and CDR2 SNEGSKA (reference sequence).

This rearrangement joins TRBV6-1 to TRBJ1-2; TRBD1 matches 7 bases. Losses at the gene ends were 6 bases for V and 2 bases for J; bases not matched to a gene: 12. Germline V gives CDR1 MNHNS, CDR2 SASEGT. This CDR3 is 16 amino acids long. The CDR3 region has the DNA TGTGCCAGCAGCCGACAGGGCGGAGGGGACAACTATGGCTACACCTTC. The encoded protein is CASSRQGGGDNYGYTF.

This chain uses TRBV12-3 or TRBV12-4 with TRBJ2-5; perhaps TRBD1 as D (5 bases). Trimming left V 8 bases short and J 3 bases short, with 13 bases between. This CDR3 has 13 residues. CDR3 sequence: CASSIGQEETQYF. DNA for the CDR3: TGTGCCAGCTCTATCGGACAAGAAGAGACCCAGTACTTC.

V usage is TRBV7-3 and J usage is TRBJ2-5, with D perhaps assigned TRBD1 or TRBD2 (5 bases each). V lost 1 base to trimming and J lost 9 bases, with 15 bases between them. The CDR3 has 14 residues. Germline V gene lookup returns CDR1 SGHTA and CDR2 FQGTGA. The CDR3 loop reads CASSLSGPQGAQYF. The CDR3 region has the DNA TGTGCCAGCAGCTTAAGCGGGCCCCAAGGGGCCCAGTACTTC. The complete variable domain, with remaining parts taken from reference TRBV7-3 and TRBJ2-5, reads GAGVSQTPSNKVTEKGKYVELRCDPISGHTALYWYRQSLGQGPEFLIYFQGTGAADDSGLPNDRFFAVRPEGSVSTLKIQRTERGDSAVYLCASSLSGPQGAQYFGPGTRLLVL.

This clonotype was found a few times. V is TRBV6-2 or TRBV6-3 and J is TRBJ2-1; 8 bases line up with TRBD2. This CDR3 spans 16 amino acids. The germline V gene encodes CDR1 MNHEY and CDR2 SVGEGT. Germline trimming cut 2 bases from V and 7 bases from J; bases unmatched to any gene: 10. For the CDR3, the DNA is TGTGCCAGCAGTTACCTTCTCCGGGGGGGCCGGAATGAGCAGTTCTTC. This codes for CASSYLLRGGRNEQFF.

This clonotype was counted between two and nine times. The chain links TRBV7-7 to TRBJ2-3, with TRBD2 identical over 10 bases. The CDR3 spans 16 residues. With V trimmed by 1 base and J by 2 bases, 3 bases remained unmatched. Germline CDR1 is SSHAT and CDR2 is FNYEAQ (reference sequence). CDR3: CASSLGTSGSTDTQYF. The CDR3 nucleotides read TGTGCCAGCAGCTTAGGGACTAGCGGTTCCACAGATACGCAGTATTTT.

This clonotype was seen a few times. The gene calls are TRBV27 and TRBJ2-1; weak D call: TRBD1 (5 bases). This CDR3 has 15 residues. From germline, CDR1 is MNHEY and CDR2 SMNVEV (reference sequence). Deletions cut 6 bases from V and 2 bases from J, with 14 bases between. The CDR3 sequence is CASSPRTPPYNEQFF. In nucleotides, the CDR3 is TGTGCCAGCAGCCCCCGGACACCACCCTACAATGAGCAGTTCTTC.

This clonotype showed up just a few times. The rearrangement links TRBV20-1 to TRBJ2-1; D remains ambiguous. Trimming removed 1 base at V and 6 bases at J, with 10 bases between. Looked up from germline, CDR1 is DFQATT and CDR2 is SNEGSKA (reference sequence). The CDR3 is 13 amino acids. As DNA, the CDR3 is TGCAGTGCTAGAGCGCTGGCCGGCAATGAGCAGTTCTTC. Protein sequence: CSARALAGNEQFF.

In this sample, this clonotype turned up a few times. V is TRBV11-2 and J is TRBJ1-1, with a weak D call TRBD1 (6 bases). CDR3 length: 15 residues. V was trimmed by 1 base and J by 5 bases, leaving 14 bases between them. CDR1 SGHAT and CDR2 FQNNGV come from the germline V gene. The CDR3 DNA sequence: TGTGCCAGCAGCTTAGTTAGGGGGGCGGGAACTGAAGCTTTCTTT. Its protein is CASSLVRGAGTEAFF.

This chain links TRBV7-9 with TRBJ2-1; D remains unclear. V was trimmed by 4 bases and J by 1 base, leaving 11 bases between them. This CDR3 region has 15 residues. Germline loops: CDR1 SEHNR, CDR2 FQNEAQ (reference sequence). For the CDR3, the DNA is TGTGCCAGCAGCTCGTCTGCGCGGTCCTACAATGAGCAGTTCTTC. The encoded protein is CASSSSARSYNEQFF.

The chain has TRBV29-1 and TRBJ1-1, with a tentative D call TRBD1 (5 bases). This CDR3 contains 11 residues. The V end lost 6 bases, the J end lost 11 bases, and 16 bases lay between the germline ends. Germline CDR1 SQVTM, CDR2 ANQGSEA. CDR3 coding DNA: TGCAGCGTGCGAATTAACGGGGGTGCTTTCTTT. Translation gives CSVRINGGAFF. Based on the CDR3 plus reference TRBV29-1 and TRBJ1-1, the full variable domain is SAVISQKPSRDICQRGTSLTIQCQVDSQVTMMFWYRQQPGQSLTLIATANQGSEATYESGFVIDKFPISRPNLTFSTLTVSNMSPEDSSIYLCSVRINGGAFFGQGTRLTVV.

A few counts support this clonotype. V gene TRBV20-1 combines with J gene TRBJ2-7, with D possibly matching TRBD2 (5 bases). Trimming cost V 5 bases and J 7 bases, with 21 bases left between them. Germline V gives CDR1 DFQATT, CDR2 SNEGSKA (reference sequence). CDR3 length: 14 residues. The CDR3 loop is CSAEGGGPLFEQYF. The CDR3 DNA reads TGCAGTGCTGAGGGCGGAGGCCCTTTATTTGAGCAGTACTTC.

This clonotype was observed a few times. CDR3 in DNA: TGCAGCGCCGGGAGGGCCAACAATGAGCAGTTCTTC. As protein: CSAGRANNEQFF. The V and J genes are TRBV29-1 and TRBJ2-1; 8 positions match TRBD2. V lost 7 bases and J lost 5; bases outside the gene matches: 4. CDR1 is SQVTM, CDR2 ANQGSEA, per germline. The CDR3 consists of 12 residues.

This clonotype has only a few counts. The chain combines TRBV2 with TRBJ2-5; perhaps TRBD2 as D (6 bases). This CDR3 comprises 14 residues. V was clipped by 3 bases and J by 3 bases, with 11 bases between them. Germline-derived CDR1 and CDR2 are SNHLY and FYNNEI. The CDR3 DNA reads as TGTGCCAGCAGTGAGGGTGGCGGGAAAGAGACCCAGTACTTC. Its protein is CASSEGGGKETQYF. The full variable domain, rest sourced from reference TRBV2 and TRBJ2-5, is EPEVTQTPSHQVTQMGQEVILRCVPISNHLYFYWYRQILGQKVEFLVSFYNNEISEKSEIFDDQFSVERPDGSNFTLKIRSTKLEDSAMYFCASSEGGGKETQYFGPGTRLLVL.

The chain uses TRBV2 and TRBJ2-7; no clear D. The ends were cut back, 4 bases at V and 4 bases at J, with 17 bases in the middle. Germline-derived CDR1 and CDR2 are SNHLY and FYNNEI. This CDR3 is 15 amino acids long. DNA of the CDR3: TGTGCCAGCAGTGGGGTCGCCACCCCCAAATACGAGCAGTACTTC. Translating it yields CASSGVATPKYEQYF.

By sample share, this clonotype is large. The chain carries TRBV20-1 and TRBJ2-2, with TRBD1 matching over 10 bases. The V segment lost 3 bases and the J segment 3 bases; nucleotides outside the gene matches: 1. The CDR3 sequence is 14 residues long. Germline CDR1 is DFQATT and CDR2 is SNEGSKA (reference sequence). CDR3 nucleotides: TGCAGTGCTAGGACAGGGGGCGACACCGGGGAGCTGTTTTTT. Translation: CSARTGGDTGELFF.

The chain has TRBV3-1 and TRBJ2-4; unclear D gene. Trimming pared 8 bases from V and 0 bases from J, leaving 8 bases between. The CDR3 runs 13 residues. Germline CDR1 is LGHDT and CDR2 is YNNKEL (reference sequence). DNA for the CDR3: TGTGCCAGCGCAGACGGAGCCAAAAACATTCAGTACTTC. Translated: CASADGAKNIQYF.

This clonotype was seen more than once but under ten times. This chain links TRBV20-1 with TRBJ2-3; 9 bases fit TRBD2. The trim removed 4 bases at V and 5 bases at J, leaving 7 bases unmatched. The CDR3 covers 14 residues. The V gene's germline CDR1 is DFQATT and CDR2 SNEGSKA (reference sequence). CDR3 nucleotides: TGCAGTGCTACCAGACTAGCGGAAGAAGATACGCAGTATTTT. Its protein is CSATRLAEEDTQYF.

This clonotype was seen a handful of times. The chain combines TRBV27 with TRBJ2-7; D is perhaps TRBD2 (5 bases). The CDR3 is 14 amino acids. Deletions cut 5 bases from V and 0 bases from J, with 11 bases between. Germline loops: CDR1 MNHEY, CDR2 SMNVEV (reference sequence). The CDR3 loop reads CASSVSRGSYEQYF. In DNA form, the CDR3 reads TGTGCCAGCAGTGTCTCCCGGGGCTCCTACGAGCAGTACTTC.

The sample holds a few counts of this clonotype. This rearrangement joins TRBV12-3 or TRBV12-4 to TRBJ2-1, with 8 bases aligning to TRBD2. V lost 6 bases, J lost 0 bases, and 4 bases stayed unmatched. The CDR3 consists of 15 residues. The CDR3 DNA reads as TGTGCCAGCAGACTAGCGGCAAGCTCCTACAATGAGCAGTTCTTC. This codes for CASRLAASSYNEQFF.

The chain joins TRBV2 to TRBJ2-1; D remains ambiguous. The CDR3 contains 11 residues. The germline CDR1 and CDR2 sequences are SNHLY and FYNNEI. The ends were cut back, 3 bases at V and 12 bases at J, with 9 bases in the middle. CDR3 coding DNA: TGTGCCAGCAGTGATGCAGGCTTGCAGTTCTTC. Encoded protein: CASSDAGLQFF.

The chain carries TRBV10-1 and TRBJ2-7, with D perhaps matching TRBD1 or TRBD2 (5 bases each). CDR3 length: 14 residues. The V and J ends lost 1 base and 6 bases respectively, with 13 bases between them. Germline V gives CDR1 WNHNN, CDR2 SYGVQD (reference sequence). CDR3: CASSEWGTPGEQYF. CDR3 coding DNA: TGCGCCAGCAGTGAGTGGGGGACGCCAGGCGAGCAGTACTTC.

This clonotype was counted only a few times. The V and J genes are TRBV7-6 and TRBJ2-7; 7 nucleotides line up with TRBD1. The CDR3 is 15 amino acids. From germline, CDR1 is SGHVS and CDR2 FNYEAQ. The J segment lost 2 bases and the V segment lost 5 bases, leaving 9 bases of the junction unmatched. CDR3 nucleotide sequence: TGTGCCAGCAGCCAGGGCTGGGACAGTACCTACGAGCAGTACTTC. Translating gives CASSQGWDSTYEQYF.

As DNA, the CDR3 is TGTGCCACTTTAGGGGCGCTCTATGGCTACACCTTC. Protein product: CATLGALYGYTF. This chain joins TRBV6-1 and TRBJ1-2, with D possibly matching TRBD1 (5 bases). The CDR3 totals 12 residues. In germline, CDR1 is MNHNS, CDR2 SASEGT. Trimming took 10 bases from V and 4 from J, leaving 13 bases between them.

This clonotype appeared a few times. An end of the junction does not agree with germline; a read error may underlie this. The chain is built from TRBV7-6 and TRBJ2-7; D possibly corresponds to TRBD1 (6 bases). Germline-derived CDR1 and CDR2 are SGHVS and FNYEAQ. This CDR3 contains 13 residues. In DNA, the CDR3 is TGTGCCAGCAGCTTCGATACAGGGCAGCTTGAGGACTTC. This encodes CASSFDTGQLEDF. Using reference TRBV7-6 and TRBJ2-7 for the parts outside the CDR3, the full variable domain is GAGVSQSPRYKVTKRGQDVALRCDPISGHVSLYWYRQALGQGPEFLTYFNYEAQQDKSGLPNDRFSAERPEGSISTLTIQRTEQRDSAMYRCASSFDTGQLEDFGPGTRLTVT.

The V and J genes are TRBV2 and TRBJ2-1; 9 bases are a match to TRBD2. The CDR3 runs 15 residues. With V trimmed by 10 bases and J by 2 bases, 9 bases remained unmatched. Germline loops: CDR1 SNHLY, CDR2 FYNNEI. The CDR3 bases are TGTGCCACCGAGATAGCGGGAGCGACCTACAATGAGCAGTTCTTC. It yields the protein CATEIAGATYNEQFF.